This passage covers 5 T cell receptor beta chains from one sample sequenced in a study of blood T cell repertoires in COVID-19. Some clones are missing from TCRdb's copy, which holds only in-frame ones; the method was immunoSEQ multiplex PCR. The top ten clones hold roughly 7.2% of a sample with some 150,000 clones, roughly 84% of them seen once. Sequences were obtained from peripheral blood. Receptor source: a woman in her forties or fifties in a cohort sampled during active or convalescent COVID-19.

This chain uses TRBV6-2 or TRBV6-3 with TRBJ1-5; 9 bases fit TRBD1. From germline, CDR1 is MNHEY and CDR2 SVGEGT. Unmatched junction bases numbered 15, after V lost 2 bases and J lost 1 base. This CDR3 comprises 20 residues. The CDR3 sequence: CASSYEARSTGGVSNQPQHF. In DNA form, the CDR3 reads TGTGCCAGCAGTTACGAGGCTCGTTCGACAGGGGGTGTAAGCAATCAGCCCCAGCATTTT.

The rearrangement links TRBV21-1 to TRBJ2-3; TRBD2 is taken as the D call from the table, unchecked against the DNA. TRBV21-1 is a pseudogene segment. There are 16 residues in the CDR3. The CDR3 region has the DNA TGTGCCAGCAGCAAAGACCCGCGGGGCGACACAGATACGCAGTATTTT. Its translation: CASSKDPRGDTDTQYF.

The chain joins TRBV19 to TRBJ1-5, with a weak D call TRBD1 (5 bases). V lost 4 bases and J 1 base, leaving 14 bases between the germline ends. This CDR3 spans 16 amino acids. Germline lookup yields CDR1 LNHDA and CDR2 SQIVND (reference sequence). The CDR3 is CASSNQGSTSNQPQHF. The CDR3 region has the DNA TGTGCCAGTAGTAATCAGGGATCGACGAGCAATCAGCCCCAGCATTTT.

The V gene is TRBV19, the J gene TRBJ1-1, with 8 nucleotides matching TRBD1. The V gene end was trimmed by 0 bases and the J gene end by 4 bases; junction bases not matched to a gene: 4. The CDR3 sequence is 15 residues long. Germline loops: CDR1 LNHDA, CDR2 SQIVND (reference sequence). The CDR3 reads CASSIDPTGGTEAFF. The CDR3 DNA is TGTGCCAGTAGTATAGACCCCACAGGGGGCACTGAAGCTTTCTTT.

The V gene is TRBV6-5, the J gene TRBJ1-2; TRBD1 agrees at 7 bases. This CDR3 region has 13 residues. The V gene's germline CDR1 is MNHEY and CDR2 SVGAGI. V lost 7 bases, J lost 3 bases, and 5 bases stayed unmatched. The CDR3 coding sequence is TGTGCCAGCACTTTCGGGACAGACTATGGCTACACCTTC. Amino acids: CASTFGTDYGYTF.